The 8 T cell receptor beta chains below come from one sample, sequenced in a study of beta chain features in type 1 diabetes. Sequencing targeted expressed TCRB transcripts, as all isolated RNA had been reverse transcribed. Sequencing used immunoSEQ multiplex PCR; TCRdb keeps in-frame clones, though not all of them. The table has around 430,000 clones, 30% seen once. Sample: naive CD4+ T cells from blood. These TCRs come from a man aged 18-30 years in good health.

This clone was observed a handful of times. This rearrangement joins TRBV29-1 to TRBJ2-6, with TRBD1 matching over 7 bases. The V and J ends lost 7 bases and 0 bases, in that order; junction bases with no gene match: 12. CDR3 size: 17 residues. Germline V lookup: CDR1 SQVTM, CDR2 ANQGSEA. The CDR3 bases are TGCAGCGCCGTTACAGGACAGGCGTTCTCTGGGGCCAACGTCCTGACTTTC. Its protein is CSAVTGQAFSGANVLTF.

In this sample, this clone turned up a few times. This chain connects TRBV7-2 to TRBJ2-7; no clear D gene. Germline assignment: CDR1 SGHTA and CDR2 FQGNSA. The V end was cut by 5 bases, the J end by 4 bases, with 12 bases between. The CDR3 spans 13 residues. CDR3 protein: CASSPNPGYEQYF. The CDR3 nucleotides are TGTGCCAGCAGCCCAAATCCTGGGTACGAGCAGTACTTC.

This clone was seen a handful of times. The chain is built from TRBV7-2 and TRBJ1-5, with 7 bases fitting TRBD1. The junction had 5 bases not matched to a gene; V was cut back by 5 bases and J by 7 bases. This CDR3 has 13 residues. The V gene's germline CDR1 is SGHTA and CDR2 FQGNSA. The chain's CDR3 is CASSVNRGQPQHF. The DNA of the CDR3 is TGTGCCAGCAGCGTCAACAGGGGACAGCCCCAGCATTTT.

The CDR3 protein is CASSQEDRFNTGELFF. Here the CDR3 DNA reads TGCGCCAGCAGCCAGGAAGACAGATTCAACACCGGGGAGCTGTTTTTT. The chain couples TRBV4-3 to TRBJ2-2; the D gene is possibly TRBD1 (5 bases). The CDR3 has 16 residues. Trimming cost V 3 bases and J 2 bases, with 13 bases left between them. Germline CDR1 reads LGHNA; CDR2 reads YSLEER.

The J gene is TRBJ2-6, the V gene TRBV13, with TRBD2 as a possible D gene (6 bases). The CDR3 runs 17 residues. CDR1 and CDR2 from the germline V gene are PRHDT and FYEKMQ (reference sequence). The V end lost 5 bases, the J end lost 4 bases, and 18 bases lay between the germline ends. CDR3 in DNA: TGTGCCAGCAGCCTAAGGGGACTGCCCTCGGGGGCCAACGTCCTGACTTTC. It is translated as CASSLRGLPSGANVLTF.

This sequence joins TRBV29-1 and TRBJ2-7, with 9 bases matching TRBD2. Germline V gene lookup returns CDR1 SQVTM and CDR2 ANQGSEA. The CDR3 has 11 residues. With 6 bases clipped from V and 7 bases from J, the junction kept 4 bases outside the gene matches. The DNA of the CDR3 is TGCAGCGTCGGGACTAGCAGGGAGCAGTACTTC. Residues: CSVGTSREQYF.

The V and J genes are TRBV7-9 and TRBJ2-2; no definite D call. CDR1 and CDR2 (germline): SEHNR, FQNEAQ (reference sequence). This CDR3 spans 14 amino acids. Trimming stripped 2 bases from V and 4 bases from J, with 8 bases between. The CDR3 DNA reads TGTGCCAGCAGCTTATCTACCATCACCGGGGAGCTGTTTTTT. This encodes CASSLSTITGELFF.

This sequence joins TRBV30 and TRBJ1-4; 10 bases are a match to TRBD1. This CDR3 has 14 residues. Germline trimming cut 2 bases from V and 6 bases from J; bases unmatched to any gene: 3. The germline V gene has CDR1 GTSNPN and CDR2 SVGIG (reference sequence). The DNA of the CDR3 is TGTGCCTGGAGTCCCGGGACAGGGGATGAAAAACTGTTTTTT. It is translated as CAWSPGTGDEKLFF.